Given below is one T cell receptor (beta chain) in context. The antigen is undetermined. Trimming took off 7 bases at V and 1 base at J, with 13 bases between the two ends. The germline V gene has CDR1 LNHDA and CDR2 SQIVND (reference sequence). This CDR3 region has 15 residues. The data stem from a study of T cell repertoires and HLA-DP antigens. The overall study: Pre-culture CD4+ samples used around 1,200 ng DNA versus roughly 200 ng for CD137+CD4+ sorts.

Study outcomes and limitations: Average cumulative frequency of previously undetected clones was approximately 34% against one allele and roughly 49% against the other. Pre-culture clonality, roughly 0.04, was far below sorted CD137+ clonality of 0.3 to 0.45.

Sequenced by immunoSEQ multiplex PCR; TCRdb stores in-frame clones only, minus some. The data hold over 60,000 clones, with about 82% observed a single time. Untouched CD4+ T cells were bead-isolated from PBMC at about 97.7% purity. This receptor was obtained from a man in his 60s in good health and CMV-seronegative. This sequence joins TRBV19 and TRBJ1-4, with D hard to call. The specimen sequenced was CD4+ T cells from PBMCs. For the CDR3, the DNA is TGTGCCAGTACCCTCGTTGGCGGAACTAATGAAAAACTGTTTTTT. Protein product: CASTLVGGTNEKLFF.